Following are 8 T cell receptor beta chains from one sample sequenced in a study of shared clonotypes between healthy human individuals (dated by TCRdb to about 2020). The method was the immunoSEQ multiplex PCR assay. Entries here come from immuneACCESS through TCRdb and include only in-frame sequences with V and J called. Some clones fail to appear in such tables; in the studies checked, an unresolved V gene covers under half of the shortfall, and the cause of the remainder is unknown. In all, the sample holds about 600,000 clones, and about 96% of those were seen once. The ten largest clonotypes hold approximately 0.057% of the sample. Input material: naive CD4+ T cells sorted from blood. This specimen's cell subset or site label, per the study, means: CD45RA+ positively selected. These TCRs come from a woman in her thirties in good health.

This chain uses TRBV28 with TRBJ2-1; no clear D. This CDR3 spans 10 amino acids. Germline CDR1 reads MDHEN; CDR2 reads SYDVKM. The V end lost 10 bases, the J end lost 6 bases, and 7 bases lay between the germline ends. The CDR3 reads CATMSNEQFF. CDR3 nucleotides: TGTGCCACCATGAGCAATGAGCAGTTCTTC.

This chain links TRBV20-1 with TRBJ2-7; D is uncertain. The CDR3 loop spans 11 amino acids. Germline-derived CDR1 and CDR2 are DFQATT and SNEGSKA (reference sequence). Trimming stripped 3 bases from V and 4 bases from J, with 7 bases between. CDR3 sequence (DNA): TGCAGTGCTAGCGAAAGGTACGAGCAGTACTTC. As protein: CSASERYEQYF.

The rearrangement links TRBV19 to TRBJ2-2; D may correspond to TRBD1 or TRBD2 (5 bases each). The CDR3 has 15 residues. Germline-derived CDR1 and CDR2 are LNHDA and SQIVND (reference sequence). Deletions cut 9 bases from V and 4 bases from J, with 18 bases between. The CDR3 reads CASTEGQPGTGELFF. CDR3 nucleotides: TGTGCCAGCACCGAGGGGCAGCCGGGCACCGGGGAGCTGTTTTTT.

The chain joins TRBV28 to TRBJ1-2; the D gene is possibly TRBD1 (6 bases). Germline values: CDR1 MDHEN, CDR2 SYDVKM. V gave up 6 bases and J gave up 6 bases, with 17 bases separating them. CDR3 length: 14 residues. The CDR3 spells CASRETTGQNGYTF. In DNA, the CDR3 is TGTGCCAGCAGGGAAACGACAGGCCAAAATGGCTACACCTTC.

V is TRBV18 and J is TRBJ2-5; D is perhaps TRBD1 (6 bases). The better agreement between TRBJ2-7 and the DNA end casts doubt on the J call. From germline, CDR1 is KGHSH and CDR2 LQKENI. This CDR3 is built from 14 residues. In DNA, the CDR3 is TGTGCCAGCTCACGAGACAGGACGAACTACGAGCAGTACTTC. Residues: CASSRDRTNYEQYF.

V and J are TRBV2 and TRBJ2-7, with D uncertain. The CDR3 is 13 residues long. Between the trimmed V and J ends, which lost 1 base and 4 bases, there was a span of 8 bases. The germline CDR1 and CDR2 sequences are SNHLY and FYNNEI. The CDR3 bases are TGTGCCAGCAGTGAAGAGTGGGGTTACGAGCAGTACTTC. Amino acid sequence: CASSEEWGYEQYF.

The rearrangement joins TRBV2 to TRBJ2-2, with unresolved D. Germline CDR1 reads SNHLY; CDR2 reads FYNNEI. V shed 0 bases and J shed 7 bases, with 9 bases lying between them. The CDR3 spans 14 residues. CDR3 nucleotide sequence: TGTGCCAGCAGTGAAGCGATAGGGTTCGGGGAGCTGTTTTTT. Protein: CASSEAIGFGELFF.

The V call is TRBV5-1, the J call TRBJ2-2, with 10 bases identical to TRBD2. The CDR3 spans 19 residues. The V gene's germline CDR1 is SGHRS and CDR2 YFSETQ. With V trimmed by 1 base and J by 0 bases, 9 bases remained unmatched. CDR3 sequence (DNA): TGCGCCAGCAGCTTGACGGAGGCTAGCGGGAGCTCGAACACCGGGGAGCTGTTTTTT. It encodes CASSLTEASGSSNTGELFF.